A selection of T cell receptor beta chains follows, all from one sample in a study of shared T cell receptors in the human thymus. TCRdb keeps only in-frame clones here, not all; method: immunoSEQ multiplex PCR. Of hundreds of thousands of clones in the sample, more than 75% were seen once. This same sample was also part of a study on human thymus T cells.

The source material was thymocytes. Source of these receptors: a boy under two years old with a congenital heart defect. Both conserved end residues are part of each CDR3. A D gene is named only where the DNA matches it firmly. The size field is filled for only some rows; it gives once, few, many or a size class.

TRBJ1-4	.	TRBV27	.	CASSLWGRTNEKLFF	TGTGCCAGCAGTTTATGGGGGCGAACTAATGAAAAACTGTTTTTT
TRBJ2-7	TRBD1	TRBV5-6	.	CASSLGLRQGTPYEQYF	TGTGCCAGCAGCTTGGGACTGAGACAGGGGACACCTTACGAGCAGTACTTC
TRBJ2-3	TRBD2	TRBV14	.	CASSPPTSGSAGDTQYF	TGTGCCAGCAGCCCCCCGACTAGCGGGAGCGCCGGAGATACGCAGTATTTT
TRBJ2-3	TRBD1	TRBV27	few	CASSWTPVPDRGRDTDTQYF	TGTGCCAGCAGTTGGACCCCCGTCCCTGACAGGGGGAGAGACACAGATACGCAGTATTTT
TRBJ1-4	.	TRBV7-2	.	CASSLEGVFLFF	TGTGCCAGCAGCTTAGAGGGAGTGTTTCTGTTTTTT
TRBJ2-3	.	TRBV30	.	CAWRVASDPNTQYF	TGTGCCTGGAGGGTAGCGTCGGACCCCAATACGCAGTATTTT
TRBJ1-1	.	TRBV27	.	CASSSENTGASLDTEAFF	TGTGCCAGCAGTTCAGAAAACACGGGAGCCAGCCTAGACACTGAAGCTTTCTTT
TRBJ2-7	.	TRBV5-6	.	CASSLSGRTPEQYF	TGTGCCAGCAGCTTGAGTGGGAGGACCCCCGAGCAGTACTTC
TRBJ2-3	TRBD2	TRBV4-3	.	CASSQDSTVRSGRAPTDTQYF	TGCGCCAGCAGCCAAGATTCAACAGTCAGGAGCGGGAGGGCCCCCACAGATACGCAGTATTTT
TRBJ2-4	TRBD2	TRBV6-5	once	CASSSGRVNIQYF	TGTGCCAGCAGTTCCGGGAGGGTCAACATTCAGTACTTC
TRBJ2-7	.	TRBV27	.	CASSLFVGVEYEQYF	TGTGCCAGCAGTCTCTTTGTGGGAGTGGAGTACGAGCAGTACTTC